Shown below are 32 T cell receptor beta chains from a single sample sequenced in a study of T cell changes during pregnancy in multiple sclerosis. Measured with immunoSEQ multiplex PCR; TCRdb has only the in-frame clones, and not every one. The data hold around 92,000 clones, with 80% to 95% observed a single time. The specimen comprised peripheral blood, sampled in the first trimester of pregnancy. These receptor sequences come from a female donor with multiple sclerosis, enrolled in a pregnancy study.

The rearrangement joins TRBV6-6 to TRBJ1-2, with a tentative D call TRBD1 (6 bases). The CDR3 length is 14 residues. Germline assignment: CDR1 MNHNY and CDR2 SVGAGI (reference sequence). The V and J ends lost 4 bases and 5 bases respectively, with 14 bases between them. CDR3 in amino acids: CASSSTGGVYGYTF. CDR3 nucleotide sequence: TGTGCCAGCAGTTCGACAGGTGGCGTATATGGCTACACCTTC.

The chain employs TRBV2 and TRBJ2-3, with D unresolved. The V end lost 1 base, the J end lost 2 bases, and 7 bases lay between the germline ends. The CDR3 has 14 amino acids. Germline V CDR1 and CDR2: SNHLY, FYNNEI. The CDR3 loop is CASSEDRSTDTQYF. For the CDR3, the DNA is TGTGCCAGCAGTGAAGACAGATCCACAGATACGCAGTATTTT.

This rearrangement joins TRBV9 to TRBJ1-3, with TRBD1 matching over 7 bases. With 0 bases clipped from V and 6 bases from J, the junction kept 12 bases outside the gene matches. CDR1 is SGDLS, CDR2 YYNGEE, per germline. The CDR3 consists of 17 residues. CDR3 DNA: TGTGCCAGCAGCGTAGATCTTCCGGAGGGGGCGGTAAACACCATATATTTT. Its protein is CASSVDLPEGAVNTIYF.

The rearrangement links TRBV13 to TRBJ1-2; tentatively, D is TRBD1 (5 bases). Trimming pared 5 bases from V and 8 bases from J, leaving 18 bases between. The V gene's germline CDR1 is PRHDT and CDR2 FYEKMQ (reference sequence). This CDR3 comprises 14 residues. The CDR3 region has the DNA TGTGCCAGCAGCCCAACCCTAGACAGTCCAGGCTACACCTTC. Its protein is CASSPTLDSPGYTF.

This chain uses TRBV11-3 with TRBJ2-5, with TRBD1 identical over 7 bases. The CDR3 spans 14 residues. Germline V lookup: CDR1 SGHNT, CDR2 YENEEA. Germline trimming cut 4 bases from V and 2 bases from J; bases unmatched to any gene: 4. Here the CDR3 reads CASSSGQTQETQYF. The CDR3 nucleotides read TGTGCCAGCAGCTCGGGACAGACACAAGAGACCCAGTACTTC.

This sequence joins TRBV7-9 and TRBJ2-2; 8 nucleotides line up with TRBD1. V lost 2 bases and J lost 3; bases outside the gene matches: 8. Germline CDR1 is SEHNR and CDR2 is FQNEAQ (reference sequence). This CDR3 is 17 amino acids long. CDR3 coding DNA: TGTGCCAGCAGCTTAAGGCTCGCACAGGGGGACACCGGGGAGCTGTTTTTT. Translated: CASSLRLAQGDTGELFF.

The J gene is TRBJ1-1, the V gene TRBV5-1; tentatively, D is TRBD1 (5 bases). Germline V gene data show CDR1 as SGHRS and CDR2 as YFSETQ. The CDR3 has 14 amino acids. V gave up 5 bases and J gave up 4 bases, with 15 bases separating them. In DNA form, the CDR3 reads TGCGCCAGCAGGATTGAGGTTCAGGGCACTGAAGCTTTCTTT. Protein: CASRIEVQGTEAFF.

The chain employs TRBV5-6 and TRBJ1-1; no firm D call. There are 14 residues in the CDR3. The germline V and J ends were trimmed by 1 base and 4 bases, with 11 bases remaining between them. The germline gives CDR1 SGHDT, CDR2 YYEEEE. CDR3 DNA sequence: TGTGCCAGCAGCTTGATGGCTAGAACCACTGAAGCTTTCTTT. Translated, it gives CASSLMARTTEAFF. The full variable domain, its missing parts supplied by reference TRBV5-6 and TRBJ1-1, is DAGVTQSPTHLIKTRGQQVTLRCSPKSGHDTVSWYQQALGQGPQFIFQYYEEEERQRGNFPDRFSGHQFPNYSSELNVNALLLGDSALYLCASSLMARTTEAFFGQGTRLTVV.

The chain joins TRBV19 to TRBJ1-5; TRBD1 might be the D (5 bases). The germline CDR1 and CDR2 sequences are LNHDA and SQIVND (reference sequence). Deletions cut 1 base from V and 0 bases from J, with 13 bases between. The CDR3 is 17 residues long. CDR3 coding DNA: TGTGCCAGTAGTATAGTTGTGGGGCATCGTAGCAATCAGCCCCAGCATTTT. Protein: CASSIVVGHRSNQPQHF.

This chain uses TRBV7-2 with TRBJ1-1; D unresolved. Germline V lookup: CDR1 SGHTA, CDR2 FQGNSA. Trimming left V 1 base short and J 4 bases short, with 10 bases between. The CDR3 has 14 residues. For the CDR3, the DNA is TGTGCCAGCAGCTTAGGGAGGGCGGGCACTGAAGCTTTCTTT. The encoded protein is CASSLGRAGTEAFF.

V and J are TRBV18 and TRBJ1-1; D gene ambiguous. CDR1 and CDR2 (germline): KGHSH, LQKENI. This CDR3 spans 13 amino acids. Trimming stripped 3 bases from V and 11 bases from J, with 16 bases between. CDR3 sequence (DNA): TGTGCCAGCTCACCCAACAGTGGCTTTAGGGCTTTCTTT. Its translation is CASSPNSGFRAFF. The full variable domain, rest sourced from reference TRBV18 and TRBJ1-1, is NAGVMQNPRHLVRRRGQEARLRCSPMKGHSHVYWYRQLPEEGLKFMVYLQKENIIDESGMPKERFSAEFPKEGPSILRIQQVVRGDSAAYFCASSPNSGFRAFFGQGTRLTVV.

The chain joins TRBV7-8 to TRBJ1-2; 9 bases are a match to TRBD1. CDR3 length: 15 residues. The germline CDR1 and CDR2 sequences are SGHVS and FQNEAQ. The J segment lost 4 bases and the V segment lost 1 base, leaving 4 bases of the junction unmatched. The CDR3 region has the DNA TGTGCCAGCAGCTTAGGAACAGGGGGCTTCTATGGCTACACCTTC. Residues: CASSLGTGGFYGYTF.

This chain links TRBV5-1 with TRBJ2-7; tentatively, D is TRBD2 (5 bases). The CDR3 sequence is 16 residues long. Germline assignment: CDR1 SGHRS and CDR2 YFSETQ. The V and J ends lost 1 base and 4 bases respectively, with 18 bases between them. The CDR3 DNA reads TGCGCCAGCAGCTTGAGAGGGAGTGCTGGGAATTACGAGCAGTACTTC. It translates to CASSLRGSAGNYEQYF.

The chain has TRBV27 and TRBJ2-2; D is undetermined. This CDR3 spans 16 amino acids. V lost 3 bases and J 3 bases, leaving 14 bases between the germline ends. Germline CDR1 is MNHEY and CDR2 is SMNVEV (reference sequence). This CDR3 reads CASSLAVLDDTGELFF. CDR3 bases: TGTGCCAGCAGTTTGGCAGTTCTAGACGACACCGGGGAGCTGTTTTTT.

This chain uses TRBV29-1 with TRBJ1-2; a weak D match, TRBD1 (6 bases). CDR1 and CDR2 from the germline V gene are SQVTM and ANQGSEA. V shed 8 bases and J shed 4 bases, with 14 bases lying between them. CDR3 length: 12 residues. CDR3 amino acids: CSLATGFYGYTF. The CDR3 DNA reads TGCAGCTTGGCGACAGGCTTCTATGGCTACACCTTC.

V usage is TRBV13 and J usage is TRBJ2-5; D is ambiguous. V was trimmed by 3 bases and J by 0 bases, leaving 5 bases between them. The CDR3 length is 13 residues. Germline-derived CDR1 and CDR2 are PRHDT and FYEKMQ (reference sequence). The DNA of the CDR3 is TGTGCCAGCAGCTTGGGCTACCAAGAGACCCAGTACTTC. Translating gives CASSLGYQETQYF.

J is TRBJ2-2 and V is TRBV9, with 12 bases lining up with TRBD2. The CDR3 totals 17 residues. Germline trimming cut 1 base from V and 3 bases from J; bases unmatched to any gene: 4. Germline lookup yields CDR1 SGDLS and CDR2 YYNGEE. CDR3 residues: CASSVTSGGIDTGELFF. In DNA form, the CDR3 reads TGTGCCAGCAGCGTAACTAGCGGGGGGATTGACACCGGGGAGCTGTTTTTT.

As regards this clone: Other DNA sequences within the sample encode an identical CDR3. The CDR3 sequence: CASSEADGQQYYEQYF. The CDR3 nucleotides read TGTGCCAGCAGTGAAGCGGATGGACAGCAATATTACGAGCAGTACTTC. J is TRBJ2-7 and V is TRBV6-1, with a tentative D call TRBD1 (6 bases). V lost 0 bases to trimming and J lost 4 bases, with 16 bases between them. CDR1 is MNHNS and CDR2 is SASEGT in the germline V gene. This CDR3 is 16 amino acids long.

The chain has TRBV13 and TRBJ2-2, with TRBD1 matching 9 bases. The J segment lost 8 bases and the V segment lost 4 bases, leaving 8 bases of the junction unmatched. The CDR3 spans 15 residues. Germline V gives CDR1 PRHDT, CDR2 FYEKMQ (reference sequence). The CDR3 spells CASSSTGTGQGELFF. The DNA for the CDR3 is TGTGCCAGCAGCTCCACCGGGACAGGGCAAGGGGAGCTGTTTTTT.

The rearrangement links TRBV7-8 to TRBJ1-2; D possibly corresponds to TRBD1 (5 bases). The CDR3 extends over 14 amino acids. CDR1 and CDR2 (germline): SGHVS, FQNEAQ. V was cut by 1 base and J by 6 bases, with 12 bases left in between. DNA of the CDR3: TGTGCCAGCAGCTTAGGACTGGGGCCTAATGGCTACACCTTC. Its protein is CASSLGLGPNGYTF.

V is TRBV30 and J is TRBJ1-5, with TRBD1 matching 7 bases. Losses at the gene ends were 5 bases for V and 5 bases for J; bases not matched to a gene: 9. The CDR3 is made up of 14 amino acids. Per the germline V gene, CDR1 is GTSNPN and CDR2 is SVGIG (reference sequence). This CDR3 is CAWSSGQSHQPQHF. In DNA, the CDR3 is TGTGCCTGGTCATCGGGACAGAGTCATCAGCCCCAGCATTTT.

The chain employs TRBV9 and TRBJ1-4; D gene unclear. CDR1 is SGDLS and CDR2 is YYNGEE in the germline V gene. V gave up 0 bases and J gave up 8 bases, with 11 bases separating them. CDR3 length equals 14 residues. CDR3 sequence (DNA): TGTGCCAGCAGCGTAGGCTCGATGGGCGAAAAACTGTTTTTT. Its translation is CASSVGSMGEKLFF.

The chain carries TRBV2 and TRBJ2-1; D remains ambiguous. Trimming took 6 bases from V and 2 from J, leaving 8 bases between them. CDR3 size: 13 residues. Germline-derived CDR1 and CDR2 are SNHLY and FYNNEI. The CDR3 nucleotides read TGTGCCAGCAGCCTCGACACCTACAATGAGCAGTTCTTC. This codes for CASSLDTYNEQFF. Full variable domain (remainder filled in from reference TRBV2 and TRBJ2-1): EPEVTQTPSHQVTQMGQEVILRCVPISNHLYFYWYRQILGQKVEFLVSFYNNEISEKSEIFDDQFSVERPDGSNFTLKIRSTKLEDSAMYFCASSLDTYNEQFFGPGTRLTVL.

This rearrangement joins TRBV5-6 to TRBJ1-1, with D maybe TRBD1 (5 bases). CDR3 length equals 14 residues. The ends were cut back, 4 bases at V and 0 bases at J, with 10 bases in the middle. Germline CDR1 reads SGHDT; CDR2 reads YYEEEE. CDR3 bases: TGTGCCAGCAGCGGCGGGACGTTGAACACTGAAGCTTTCTTT. Translating it yields CASSGGTLNTEAFF.

The chain recombines TRBV18 with TRBJ1-1, with 12 bases lining up with TRBD1. Germline CDR1 reads KGHSH; CDR2 reads LQKENI. The CDR3 has 16 amino acids. V lost 3 bases to trimming and J lost 1 base; unmatched junction nucleotides: 3. The CDR3 nucleotides are TGTGCCAGCTCACCGGGACAGGGGGCGAGGAACACTGAAGCTTTCTTT. Amino acids: CASSPGQGARNTEAFF.

The chain employs TRBV7-9 and TRBJ1-3; D is undetermined. The CDR3 contains 14 residues. V shed 2 bases and J shed 2 bases, with 7 bases lying between them. Germline CDR1 and CDR2: SEHNR and FQNEAQ (reference sequence). In DNA, the CDR3 is TGTGCCAGCAGCTTATCTGAGGCTGGAAACACCATATATTTT. Its protein is CASSLSEAGNTIYF.

The V call is TRBV12-5, the J call TRBJ2-6; unclear D gene. Trimming removed 5 bases from V and 0 bases from J, with 8 bases in between. The CDR3 runs to 15 residues. Germline V gene data show CDR1 as LGHNT and CDR2 as FRNRAP. The CDR3 DNA sequence: TGTGCTAGTGGTCCCCCCGGCTCTGGGGCCAACGTCCTGACTTTC. It is translated as CASGPPGSGANVLTF. Full variable domain (missing parts from reference TRBV12-5 and TRBJ2-6): DARVTQTPRHKVTEMGQEVTMRCQPILGHNTVFWYRQTMMQGLELLAYFRNRAPLDDSGMPKDRFSAEMPDATLATLKIQPSEPRDSAVYFCASGPPGSGANVLTFGAGSRLTVL.

The DNA for the CDR3 is TGTGCCAGCAGTTACTCTTTACAGCTCCATGGCTACACCTTC. Protein sequence: CASSYSLQLHGYTF. V and J are TRBV6-6 and TRBJ1-2; D ambiguous. Trimming shortened V by 0 bases and J by 6 bases, and 11 bases separated the two germline ends. This CDR3 has 14 amino acids. In germline, CDR1 is MNHNY, CDR2 SVGAGI (reference sequence).

The chain recombines TRBV7-9 with TRBJ1-6, with D maybe TRBD1 (5 bases). CDR3 length: 18 residues. V lost 4 bases and J 0 bases, leaving 16 bases between the germline ends. Per the germline V gene, CDR1 is SEHNR and CDR2 is FQNEAQ (reference sequence). CDR3 protein: CASSSALGASSYNSPLHF. As DNA, the CDR3 is TGTGCCAGCAGCTCCGCCCTAGGGGCGAGCTCCTATAATTCACCCCTCCACTTT.

The rearrangement links TRBV27 to TRBJ1-1; 8 nucleotides match TRBD1. The CDR3 runs 16 residues. From germline, CDR1 is MNHEY and CDR2 SMNVEV (reference sequence). V shed 2 bases and J 7 bases; nucleotides not matched to a gene: 12. CDR3 DNA sequence: TGTGCCAGCAGTTTAGGAACTCAGGGGGCTCTTGGTGAAGCTTTCTTT. It translates to CASSLGTQGALGEAFF.

This chain uses TRBV19 with TRBJ2-2, with TRBD1 matching 7 bases. From germline, CDR1 is LNHDA and CDR2 SQIVND (reference sequence). V shed 6 bases, J shed 5 bases, and the junction held 6 bases outside the gene matches. The CDR3 extends over 14 amino acids. Here the CDR3 DNA reads TGTGCCAGTAGGGTAGACAGGGCTACCGGGGAGCTGTTTTTT. This sequence encodes CASRVDRATGELFF.

The rearrangement links TRBV10-3 to TRBJ1-2, with D possibly matching TRBD1 (5 bases). The CDR3 has 11 residues. V lost 9 bases to trimming and J lost 2 bases, with 7 bases between them. The germline V gene encodes CDR1 ENHRY and CDR2 SYGVKD. The CDR3 nucleotides read TGTGCCATGGGGGGGAACTATGGCTACACCTTC. This sequence encodes CAMGGNYGYTF.